This T cell receptor (beta chain) originates from a study of CD4 T cells in relation to SARS-CoV-2 and coronaviruses. Unexposed donor CD4+ T cells date from about 2011-2018, before the COVID-19 pandemic. CD4+ T cells were isolated from the cells after about ten days of culture. Unexposed-donor CD4+ T cells were probed with SARS-CoV-2 S/N and four cold-coronavirus spikes, cells permitting. Study-level results: Samples before the pandemic and after infection were not matched within any donor.

Between the trimmed V and J ends, which lost 4 bases and 0 bases, there was a span of 10 bases. In germline, CDR1 is LGHDT, CDR2 YNNKEL (reference sequence). The CDR3 sequence is 15 residues long. Worth noting for this clone: Antigen: not known.

This table comes from immunoSEQ multiplex PCR, and its TCRdb copy is limited to in-frame clones, with some not included. The repertoire holds 25,000 to 30,000 clones, 73% seen once, with roughly 21% in the top ten. V usage is TRBV3-1 (or the pseudogene TRBV3-2) and J usage is TRBJ2-1, with a possible D match to TRBD2 (5 bases). The source is a human donor in good health. Sequencing was done on a sample of CD4+ T cells from PBMCs, cultured in vitro. This chain's CDR3 is CASSRSGSSYNEQFF. CDR3 bases: TGTGCCAGCAGCCGAAGCGGTAGCTCCTACAATGAGCAGTTCTTC.